This record looks at one TCR beta chain sequence and its context. This sample is part of a study of blood T cell repertoires in COVID-19. Study overall: PBMCs, B-cell-depleted T cells, or T cells were the source of the cDNA or gDNA that made up the material.

Germline lookup yields CDR1 MNHEY and CDR2 SVGEGT. V gave up 4 bases and J gave up 4 bases, with 11 bases separating them. This CDR3 comprises 14 residues. Under the authors' procedure: Amplification from reference gene primers served as the basis for estimated nucleated cell counts. The protocol was immunoSEQ multiplex PCR, while the TCRdb copy is restricted to in-frame clones and leaves out a portion. The DNA gave D and trimming, while V, J and clone size come from that table. The sample holds approximately 170,000 clones, around 90% seen once. The sequencing input was peripheral blood. This receptor was taken from a man in his fifties who had recovered from COVID-19. This chain connects TRBV6-2 or TRBV6-3 to TRBJ2-1; the D gene is possibly TRBD1 (6 bases). The CDR3 here is CASSSRGMYNEQFF. The DNA for the CDR3 is TGTGCCAGCAGTTCCAGGGGAATGTACAATGAGCAGTTCTTC.